These 23 T cell receptor beta chains were sequenced from one sample in a study of blood T cell repertoires in COVID-19. Sequenced by immunoSEQ multiplex PCR; TCRdb stores in-frame clones only, minus some. The profile shows roughly 200,000 clones, approximately 87% of them singletons. Sequencing was carried out using peripheral blood. These receptors were obtained from a man aged 60 to 69 who had recovered from COVID-19.

V usage is TRBV6-5 and J usage is TRBJ1-1, with a possible D match to TRBD1 (6 bases). Germline V lookup: CDR1 MNHEY, CDR2 SVGAGI. V was pared by 6 bases and J by 5 bases, with 16 bases between. The CDR3 extends over 14 amino acids. The CDR3 loop reads CASRYEAGVTEAFF. In nucleotides, the CDR3 is TGTGCCAGCAGGTACGAGGCAGGGGTTACTGAAGCTTTCTTT.

The chain couples TRBV7-3 to TRBJ2-7, with 8 bases aligning to TRBD1. The CDR3 is 15 residues long. CDR1 and CDR2 (germline): SGHTA, FQGTGA. The V gene end was trimmed by 2 bases and the J gene end by 4 bases; junction bases not matched to a gene: 7. The CDR3 region has the DNA TGTGCCAGCAGCTTAGGAGGGACAGGATCTTACGAGCAGTACTTC. Its translation: CASSLGGTGSYEQYF.

The chain links TRBV29-1 to TRBJ2-1; a possible D gene is TRBD1 (6 bases). Trimming took 5 bases from V and 9 from J, leaving 11 bases between them. The CDR3 totals 11 residues. Germline V gives CDR1 SQVTM, CDR2 ANQGSEA. The CDR3: CSVSRGGEQFF. The CDR3 bases are TGCAGCGTTTCCAGGGGTGGTGAGCAGTTCTTC.

The chain is built from TRBV11-2 and TRBJ1-1; 7 nucleotides match TRBD1. Trimming removed 4 bases from V and 1 base from J; junction bases left unmatched: 3. This CDR3 spans 14 amino acids. Per the germline V gene, CDR1 is SGHAT and CDR2 is FQNNGV. The CDR3 here is CASSSTGPNTEAFF. As DNA, the CDR3 is TGTGCCAGCAGCTCGACAGGGCCGAACACTGAAGCTTTCTTT.

CDR3 residues: CASSYSAGQETQYF. CDR3 bases: TGTGCCAGCAGTTACTCGGCAGGACAAGAGACCCAGTACTTC. The chain joins TRBV6-5 to TRBJ2-5; D is uncertain. Germline lookup yields CDR1 MNHEY and CDR2 SVGAGI. The CDR3 spans 14 residues. Trimming left V 0 bases short and J 2 bases short, with 7 bases between.

Only one count was recorded for this clone. V is TRBV12-5 and J is TRBJ2-1; TRBD2 aligns across 9 bases. Trimming removed 0 bases from V and 10 bases from J; junction bases left unmatched: 10. CDR1 and CDR2 (germline): LGHNT, FRNRAP. CDR3 size: 16 residues. CDR3 nucleotides: TGTGCTAGTGGTTTGGTCCCAACCAATCTAGCGGGGGAGCAGTTCTTC. This gives the protein CASGLVPTNLAGEQFF.

The V and J genes are TRBV6-5 and TRBJ2-7; tentatively, D is TRBD2 (6 bases). This CDR3 is built from 15 residues. Germline V CDR1 and CDR2: MNHEY, SVGAGI. Trimming took 0 bases from V and 0 from J, leaving 9 bases between them. The CDR3 reads CASSYSGGRSYEQYF. The CDR3 region has the DNA TGTGCCAGCAGTTACTCGGGAGGCCGCTCCTACGAGCAGTACTTC.

The gene calls are TRBV30 and TRBJ1-4, with D unresolved. The CDR3 sequence is 12 residues long. Per the germline V gene, CDR1 is GTSNPN and CDR2 is SVGIG (reference sequence). The germline V and J ends were trimmed by 3 bases and 8 bases, with 10 bases remaining between them. The CDR3 nucleotides read TGTGCCTGGAGGAGATACCGCGAAAAACTGTTTTTT. Translating gives CAWRRYREKLFF.

The chain recombines TRBV27 with TRBJ2-7; possible D gene TRBD1, 6 bases. CDR3 length: 13 residues. The germline V and J ends were trimmed by 7 bases and 1 base, with 11 bases remaining between them. Per germline, CDR1 MNHEY and CDR2 SMNVEV (reference sequence). The CDR3 sequence: CASKGQGSYEQYF. CDR3 DNA sequence: TGTGCCAGCAAGGGGCAGGGGTCCTACGAGCAGTACTTC.

The chain combines TRBV3-1 (or the pseudogene TRBV3-2) with TRBJ2-3; tentatively, D is TRBD1 (7 bases). With 4 bases removed from V and 1 base from J, the gap between germline ends came to 12 bases. The V gene's germline CDR1 is LGHDT and CDR2 YNNKEL (reference sequence). This CDR3 is 15 amino acids long. This chain's CDR3 is CASSLQGGGTDTQYF. CDR3 bases: TGTGCCAGCAGCCTCCAGGGGGGAGGCACAGATACGCAGTATTTT.

V and J are TRBV9 and TRBJ1-3; tentative D call: TRBD1 (5 bases). Trimming removed 4 bases from V and 0 bases from J, with 23 bases in between. CDR3 length: 19 amino acids. Germline assignment: CDR1 SGDLS and CDR2 YYNGEE. The DNA for the CDR3 is TGTGCCAGCAGCTCCCAGGTCGGCGGGGCGTCAGTCTCTGGAAACACCATATATTTT. Translating gives CASSSQVGGASVSGNTIYF.

The V call is TRBV3-1 (or the pseudogene TRBV3-2), the J call TRBJ2-5, with D perhaps matching TRBD2 (6 bases). The CDR3 totals 14 residues. Trimming took 2 bases from V and 5 from J, leaving 12 bases between them. CDR1 and CDR2 from the germline V gene are LGHDT and YNNKEL (reference sequence). CDR3 sequence reads: CASSQTSSGETQYF. The CDR3 region has the DNA TGTGCCAGCAGCCAAACTAGCTCGGGGGAGACCCAGTACTTC.

The chain couples TRBV11-2 to TRBJ2-1, with 10 bases identical to TRBD2. The ends lost 5 bases at V and 4 bases at J; junction bases unmatched: 8. There are 16 residues in the CDR3. Germline values: CDR1 SGHAT, CDR2 FQNNGV. This chain's CDR3 is CASSLSSGSLYNEQFF. The CDR3 DNA follows: TGTGCCAGCAGCCTGTCTAGCGGGAGTTTGTACAATGAGCAGTTCTTC.

This clone was observed a single time. The chain has TRBV29-1 and TRBJ1-5; D is ambiguous. The CDR3 sequence is 13 residues long. Germline V lookup: CDR1 SQVTM, CDR2 ANQGSEA. V was clipped by 4 bases and J by 6 bases, with 13 bases between them. This CDR3 reads CSVAGGLGQPQHF. CDR3 DNA: TGCAGCGTTGCTGGAGGGCTTGGTCAGCCCCAGCATTTT.

In nucleotides, the CDR3 is TGTGCCAGCAGCATAGATAGTAGCAATCAGCCCCAGCATTTT. This encodes CASSIDSSNQPQHF. V usage is TRBV3-1 (or the pseudogene TRBV3-2) and J usage is TRBJ1-5; D is undetermined. Germline CDR1 and CDR2: LGHDT and YNNKEL (reference sequence). The V and J ends lost 5 bases and 0 bases respectively, with 8 bases between them. This CDR3 is built from 14 residues.

This sequence joins TRBV5-1 and TRBJ1-4, with a possible D match to TRBD1 (5 bases). The germline V gene has CDR1 SGHRS and CDR2 YFSETQ. Trimming left V 0 bases short and J 5 bases short, with 8 bases between. CDR3 length equals 14 residues. CDR3 amino acids: CASSLDRLNEKLFF. Written as DNA, the CDR3 is TGCGCCAGCAGCTTGGACAGGCTCAATGAAAAACTGTTTTTT. Full variable domain (remainder filled in from reference TRBV5-1 and TRBJ1-4): KAGVTQTPRYLIKTRGQQVTLSCSPISGHRSVSWYQQTPGQGLQFLFEYFSETQRNKGNFPGRFSGRQFSNSRSEMNVSTLELGDSALYLCASSLDRLNEKLFFGSGTQLSVL.

The chain joins TRBV5-4 to TRBJ2-7; D is unresolved. Germline CDR1 reads SGHNT; CDR2 reads YYREEE (reference sequence). Trimming left V 0 bases short and J 3 bases short, with 13 bases between. This CDR3 has 15 residues. The CDR3: CASSLVGPLNYEQYF. For the CDR3, the DNA is TGTGCCAGCAGCTTGGTTGGGCCCCTTAACTACGAGCAGTACTTC.

In its sample, this clone was seen once. J is TRBJ1-5 and V is TRBV6-5; 9 nucleotides match TRBD1. CDR1 is MNHEY, CDR2 SVGAGI, per germline. CDR3 size: 14 residues. V shed 10 bases, J shed 4 bases, and the junction held 8 bases outside the gene matches. The CDR3 spells CATGTGTGNQPQHF. The CDR3 DNA is TGTGCCACAGGGACCGGGACAGGGAATCAGCCCCAGCATTTT.

This rearrangement joins TRBV7-9 to TRBJ1-2; 9 bases line up with TRBD1. Germline loops: CDR1 SEHNR, CDR2 FQNEAQ (reference sequence). The CDR3 covers 15 residues. The junction had 11 bases not matched to a gene; V was cut back by 5 bases and J by 7 bases. The DNA of the CDR3 is TGTGCCAGCAGCGCCCTTCAAACAGGGGGCGTTGGCTACACCTTC. Protein: CASSALQTGGVGYTF. The whole variable domain, remainder taken from reference TRBV7-9 and TRBJ1-2, is DTGVSQNPRHKITKRGQNVTFRCDPISEHNRLYWYRQTLGQGPEFLTYFQNEAQLEKSRLLSDRFSAERPKGSFSTLEIQRTEQGDSAMYLCASSALQTGGVGYTFGSGTRLTVV.

This chain links TRBV12-3 or TRBV12-4 with TRBJ1-2, with D unresolved. This CDR3 spans 11 amino acids. Deletions cut 1 base from V and 6 bases from J, with 3 bases between. The CDR3 DNA follows: TGTGCCAGCAGTTTAGATAATGGCTACACCTTC. Its translation: CASSLDNGYTF.

A single count supports this clone. V gene TRBV13 combines with J gene TRBJ2-7, with TRBD2 matching 9 bases. This CDR3 is built from 14 residues. Germline V gives CDR1 PRHDT, CDR2 FYEKMQ (reference sequence). The junction had 11 bases not matched to a gene; V was cut back by 2 bases and J by 12 bases. The CDR3 DNA is TGTGCCAGCAGCTTAATGGGCAGCGGGAGGATCATGTACTTC. Translation gives CASSLMGSGRIMYF.

This sequence joins TRBV9 and TRBJ1-3; 8 nucleotides agree with TRBD1. Germline V gene data show CDR1 as SGDLS and CDR2 as YYNGEE. V was clipped by 3 bases and J by 1 base; unmatched bases: 3. The CDR3 length is 15 residues. CDR3 sequence reads: CASSAQGASGNTIYF. CDR3 in DNA: TGTGCCAGCAGCGCCCAGGGGGCGTCTGGAAACACCATATATTTT.

This rearrangement joins TRBV4-1 to TRBJ2-3; D gene uncertain. Germline V gene sequence: CDR1 MGHRA, CDR2 YSYEKL. The CDR3 spans 14 residues. V lost 1 base to trimming and J lost 2 bases, with 7 bases between them. The CDR3 reads CASSQGTVTDTQYF. The CDR3 nucleotides read TGCGCCAGCAGCCAAGGTACAGTCACAGATACGCAGTATTTT.